This T cell receptor (beta chain) is from a study of T cells in Graves' hyperthyroidism and ophthalmopathy. Looked up from germline, CDR1 is MGHRA and CDR2 is YSYEKL. V lost 3 bases to trimming and J lost 7 bases, with 10 bases between them. The CDR3 consists of 13 residues. A note on this clonotype: What it recognizes is unknown.

Points from the study as a whole: Peripheral blood also featured most of the thyroid clonotypes expanded above 0.001.

Amplification of TCR beta CDR3 regions used RNA as the template. The HTBI primer set was used in a first-round RT-PCR of the TCR CDR3. TCRdb called the multiplex PCR reads again in MiXCR, with one record for every CDR3 protein. The sample includes a few hundred thousand distinct CDR3 sequences, roughly 19% of them seen just once. This TCR was recovered from a man aged 50 to 59 with Graves' ophthalmopathy. The J gene is TRBJ1-3, the V gene TRBV4-1; D ambiguous. The material sequenced was blood. CDR3 region: CASSQTLGNTIYF. DNA of the CDR3: TGCGCCAGCAGCCAGACGCTCGGGAACACCATATATTTT.